These 10 T cell receptor beta chains were all obtained from the same sample, sequenced in a study of blood T cells in healthy people across ages. A J-beta primer mix and a sample-barcoded 5' primer were used in a second PCR of about 7 to 12 cycles. TCRdb passed the 5' RACE reads through MiXCR, listing each CDR3 protein once. Here the sample spans 1.2 million to 1.5 million distinct CDR3 sequences, around 59% being singletons. Sequencing was carried out using blood. The receptors were sampled from a man younger than 35 in good health.

The DNA of the CDR3 is TGTGCCAGCAGTTACTCCCAGGGAACGGGCTATGGCTACACCTTC. This encodes CASSYSQGTGYGYTF. The V gene is TRBV6-6, the J gene TRBJ1-2; maybe TRBD1 (5 bases). V was trimmed by 0 bases and J by 4 bases, leaving 12 bases between them. From germline, CDR1 is MNHNY and CDR2 SVGAGI (reference sequence). This CDR3 is built from 15 residues.

V gene TRBV7-2 combines with J gene TRBJ2-7; the D call may be TRBD1 or TRBD2 (5 bases each). Trimming removed 5 bases from V and 3 bases from J, with 14 bases in between. Germline values: CDR1 SGHTA, CDR2 FQGNSA. This CDR3 contains 14 residues. The CDR3 sequence is CASSGNRDGYEQYF. The CDR3 nucleotides are TGTGCCAGCAGCGGCAACCGGGACGGCTACGAGCAGTACTTC.

This clonotype appeared a few times. CDR3 sequence (DNA): TGTGCCAGCAGCTCCCCGGGCGGCTACGAGCAGTACTTC. Translated: CASSSPGGYEQYF. The rearrangement links TRBV7-9 to TRBJ2-7; D remains ambiguous. Trimming stripped 4 bases from V and 3 bases from J, with 10 bases between. Looked up from germline, CDR1 is SEHNR and CDR2 is FQNEAQ (reference sequence). The CDR3 is made up of 13 amino acids. The whole variable domain, filled in from reference TRBV7-9 and TRBJ2-7, reads DTGVSQNPRHKITKRGQNVTFRCDPISEHNRLYWYRQTLGQGPEFLTYFQNEAQLEKSRLLSDRFSAERPKGSFSTLEIQRTEQGDSAMYLCASSSPGGYEQYFGPGTRLTVT.

With respect to this clonotype: At one end, the junction sequence differs from germline, possibly due to a read error. This chain links TRBV27 with TRBJ2-1; 14 nucleotides line up with TRBD2. Germline CDR1 is MNHEY and CDR2 is SMNVEV (reference sequence). The CDR3 covers 17 residues. The CDR3 protein is CASSTPPGLAGVDEQFF. The CDR3 coding sequence is TGTGCCAGCAGTACGCCACCGGGACTAGCGGGAGTGGATGAACAGTTCTTC.

DNA of the CDR3: TGTGCCAGCAGCTCCTATAGCGGGGGGAGAAATGAGCAGTTCTTC. This translates into CASSSYSGGRNEQFF. The chain is built from TRBV13 and TRBJ2-1, with 10 nucleotides matching TRBD2. The CDR3 extends over 15 amino acids. In germline, CDR1 is PRHDT, CDR2 FYEKMQ (reference sequence). The J segment lost 7 bases and the V segment lost 4 bases, leaving 7 bases of the junction unmatched.

The chain joins TRBV7-9 to TRBJ2-2, with D unresolved. V dropped 1 base and J dropped 6 bases, with 15 bases sitting between them. Germline V lookup: CDR1 SEHNR, CDR2 FQNEAQ (reference sequence). The CDR3 has 16 residues. The CDR3 loop is CASSLEGSGFAGELFF. The CDR3 bases are TGTGCCAGCAGCTTAGAAGGTAGTGGTTTCGCCGGGGAGCTGTTTTTT.

The chain recombines TRBV5-1 with TRBJ2-3; D not certain. The CDR3 extends over 12 amino acids. The V gene lost 0 bases and the J gene lost 5 bases, with 4 bases spanning the gap. Per the germline V gene, CDR1 is SGHRS and CDR2 is YFSETQ. The CDR3 is CASSLVQDTQYF. The CDR3 coding sequence is TGCGCCAGCAGCTTGGTACAAGATACGCAGTATTTT. Using reference TRBV5-1 and TRBJ2-3 for the parts outside the CDR3, the full variable domain is KAGVTQTPRYLIKTRGQQVTLSCSPISGHRSVSWYQQTPGQGLQFLFEYFSETQRNKGNFPGRFSGRQFSNSRSEMNVSTLELGDSALYLCASSLVQDTQYFGPGTRLTVL.

The chain has TRBV3-1 and TRBJ2-7; D is possibly TRBD2 (6 bases). Germline-derived CDR1 and CDR2 are LGHDT and YNNKEL (reference sequence). The CDR3 runs 16 residues. Between the trimmed V and J ends, which lost 1 base and 3 bases, there was a span of 16 bases. The CDR3 reads CASSQGSGGKFYEQYF. CDR3 DNA sequence: TGTGCCAGCAGCCAAGGATCTGGGGGGAAATTCTACGAGCAGTACTTC.

This chain links TRBV5-5 with TRBJ2-4, with a tentative D call TRBD2 (6 bases). The J call may be in error: the DNA end matches TRBJ2-7 better. The CDR3 is 15 amino acids. Germline CDR1 reads SGHKS; CDR2 reads YYEKEE (reference sequence). The CDR3 protein is CASSYPGGSGYEQYF. The DNA for the CDR3 is TGTGCCAGCAGCTACCCCGGTGGTAGCGGATACGAGCAGTACTTC.

The chain recombines TRBV5-1 with TRBJ1-1; possibly TRBD1 for D (5 bases). In germline, CDR1 is SGHRS, CDR2 YFSETQ. This CDR3 region has 14 residues. The germline V and J ends were trimmed by 4 bases and 5 bases, with 15 bases remaining between them. The CDR3 reads CASSAKDRGTEAFF. DNA of the CDR3: TGCGCCAGCAGCGCCAAAGATAGGGGAACTGAAGCTTTCTTT.